The 20 T cell receptor beta chains below were found in one sample sequenced in a study of CD8 T cells in Susac syndrome. Random hexamers were used to reverse transcribe an amount of roughly 0.5 to 1 ug RNA. One entry per CDR3 protein results from TCRdb running MiXCR on the immunoSEQ multiplex PCR reads. The table has 150,000 or so distinct CDR3 sequences, roughly 95% seen once. Sequenced: CD4+ T cells from PBMCs. Receptor source: a human donor with Susac syndrome.

This chain connects TRBV29-1 to TRBJ2-1, with TRBD2 matching 7 bases. The trim removed 4 bases at V and 6 bases at J, leaving 6 bases unmatched. In germline, CDR1 is SQVTM, CDR2 ANQGSEA. The CDR3 spans 13 residues. The CDR3 DNA reads as TGCAGCGTTGGGAGTCGCGGGGGCAATGAGCAGTTCTTC. Amino acid sequence: CSVGSRGGNEQFF.

The chain combines TRBV7-2 with TRBJ2-2; 9 nucleotides align to TRBD1. This CDR3 is built from 18 residues. CDR1 SGHTA and CDR2 FQGNSA come from the germline V gene. The V gene end was trimmed by 4 bases and the J gene end by 2 bases; junction bases not matched to a gene: 11. CDR3 in amino acids: CASSSSLTGGGNTGELFF. The CDR3 DNA follows: TGTGCCAGCAGCTCCAGCTTAACAGGGGGCGGTAACACCGGGGAGCTGTTTTTT.

V usage is TRBV28 and J usage is TRBJ2-5; 9 bases are shared with TRBD1. V was pared by 2 bases and J by 4 bases, with 8 bases of the junction left unmatched. Per the germline V gene, CDR1 is MDHEN and CDR2 is SYDVKM. The CDR3 covers 16 residues. CDR3 loop: CASSLRGRTGVETQYF. The CDR3, as DNA: TGTGCCAGCAGTTTAAGGGGTCGGACAGGGGTAGAGACCCAGTACTTC.

The table lists this clonotype with a count of one. The chain joins TRBV28 to TRBJ2-7; possible D gene TRBD2, 6 bases. Between the trimmed V and J ends, which lost 8 bases and 6 bases, there was a span of 17 bases. The germline V gene has CDR1 MDHEN and CDR2 SYDVKM. There are 13 residues in the CDR3. CDR3 nucleotide sequence: TGTGCCAGCCGCGGGGTACCGATCCTCGAGCAGTACGTC. Protein sequence: CASRGVPILEQYV.

The chain employs TRBV5-1 and TRBJ2-7, with 7 bases aligning to TRBD1. The trim removed 3 bases at V and 0 bases at J, leaving 0 bases unmatched. Per the germline V gene, CDR1 is SGHRS and CDR2 is YFSETQ. The CDR3 runs to 13 residues. The CDR3 sequence is CASSWDSSYEQYV. The DNA for the CDR3 is TGCGCCAGCAGCTGGGACAGCTCCTACGAGCAGTACGTC.

This chain connects TRBV28 to TRBJ2-1, with D perhaps assigned TRBD1 or TRBD2 (5 bases each). The CDR3 sequence is 14 residues long. The V gene's germline CDR1 is MDHEN and CDR2 SYDVKM. Trimming took off 4 bases at V and 9 bases at J, with 16 bases between the two ends. DNA for the CDR3: TGTGCCAGCAGTTCCCCGGGGCGTTCAGGTGAGCAGTTCTTC. Protein product: CASSSPGRSGEQFF.

This chain links TRBV2 with TRBJ2-5; possible D gene TRBD2, 6 bases. The CDR3 consists of 13 residues. Trimming removed 7 bases at V and 5 bases at J, with 14 bases between. Germline CDR1 is SNHLY and CDR2 is FYNNEI. CDR3 region: CASTGGEGETQYF. The CDR3 DNA sequence: TGTGCCAGCACGGGCGGGGAAGGGGAGACCCAGTACTTC.

This rearrangement joins TRBV9 to TRBJ2-5; TRBD2 agrees at 11 bases. CDR3 size: 16 residues. V shed 0 bases and J 4 bases; nucleotides not matched to a gene: 5. The germline V gene has CDR1 SGDLS and CDR2 YYNGEE. Here the CDR3 DNA reads TGTGCCAGCAGCGTAGGAATAGCGGGGGGGACAGAGACCCAGTACTTC. Translation: CASSVGIAGGTETQYF.

The count of this clonotype is one. This chain links TRBV2 with TRBJ2-5, with 7 bases aligning to TRBD1. V shed 4 bases and J 7 bases; nucleotides not matched to a gene: 6. Germline assignment: CDR1 SNHLY and CDR2 FYNNEI. The CDR3 has 13 residues. The DNA for the CDR3 is TGTGCCAGCAGTGGGACAGGTGATGGGACCCAGTACTTC. Translating it yields CASSGTGDGTQYF. Supplemented by reference TRBV2 and TRBJ2-5, the full variable domain reads EPEVTQTPSHQVTQMGQEVILRCVPISNHLYFYWYRQILGQKVEFLVSFYNNEISEKSEIFDDQFSVERPDGSNFTLKIRSTKLEDSAMYFCASSGTGDGTQYFGPGTRLLVL.

V gene TRBV5-1 combines with J gene TRBJ2-7, with TRBD2 matching over 8 bases. This CDR3 has 15 amino acids. CDR1 and CDR2 from the germline V gene are SGHRS and YFSETQ. The V segment lost 0 bases and the J segment 5 bases; nucleotides outside the gene matches: 7. CDR3 region: CASSLEGTRGDEQYF. CDR3 coding DNA: TGCGCCAGCAGCTTGGAAGGGACTAGAGGCGACGAGCAGTACTTC.

The chain recombines TRBV4-3 with TRBJ2-6; no reliable D call. V was trimmed by 1 base and J by 2 bases, leaving 6 bases between them. This CDR3 has 15 residues. Germline CDR1 reads LGHNA; CDR2 reads YSLEER. The CDR3 sequence is CASSQVRTGANVLTF. DNA for the CDR3: TGCGCCAGCAGCCAAGTCAGGACTGGGGCCAACGTCCTGACTTTC.

V is TRBV9 and J is TRBJ1-4; D possibly corresponds to TRBD1 (5 bases). Germline-derived CDR1 and CDR2 are SGDLS and YYNGEE. CDR3 length equals 15 residues. The V gene lost 4 bases and the J gene lost 7 bases, with 17 bases spanning the gap. In DNA form, the CDR3 reads TGTGCCAGCAGCCCAGGGCACTCGGCGGGTGAAAAACTGTTTTTT. Protein product: CASSPGHSAGEKLFF.

The sample holds one count of this clonotype. The V gene is TRBV29-1, the J gene TRBJ1-5, with 9 bases fitting TRBD1. The CDR3 runs to 14 residues. The germline V gene encodes CDR1 SQVTM and CDR2 ANQGSEA. The V and J ends lost 6 bases and 0 bases, in that order; junction bases with no gene match: 3. CDR3 sequence reads: CSVLQGASNQPQHF. The CDR3 DNA sequence: TGCAGCGTCTTACAGGGGGCTAGCAATCAGCCCCAGCATTTT. Full variable domain (outside the CDR3, taken from reference TRBV29-1 and TRBJ1-5): SAVISQKPSRDICQRGTSLTIQCQVDSQVTMMFWYRQQPGQSLTLIATANQGSEATYESGFVIDKFPISRPNLTFSTLTVSNMSPEDSSIYLCSVLQGASNQPQHFGDGTRLSIL.

The gene calls are TRBV7-9 and TRBJ2-7; TRBD1 might be the D (7 bases). The CDR3 totals 15 residues. Per the germline V gene, CDR1 is SEHNR and CDR2 is FQNEAQ (reference sequence). V was clipped by 4 bases and J by 2 bases, with 15 bases between them. The CDR3 DNA sequence: TGTGCCAGCAGCTCGCGGGACAGTGTACCCTACGAGCAGTACTTC. Translated, it gives CASSSRDSVPYEQYF.

V is TRBV7-2 and J is TRBJ2-7; the match to TRBD1 covers 8 bases. V trimming: 4 bases; J trimming: 0 bases; junction bases outside the gene matches: 11. The germline CDR1 and CDR2 sequences are SGHTA and FQGNSA. This CDR3 region has 17 residues. CDR3 loop: CASSSSLRGQGSYEQYF. The CDR3 DNA reads TGTGCCAGCAGCTCCTCCCTCCGTGGACAGGGCTCCTACGAGCAGTACTTC.

This chain connects TRBV7-6 to TRBJ1-5; 11 nucleotides match TRBD1. Germline lookup yields CDR1 SGHVS and CDR2 FNYEAQ. With V trimmed by 5 bases and J by 5 bases, 2 bases remained unmatched. CDR3 length: 14 residues. In DNA, the CDR3 is TGTGCCAGCAGCGGACAGGGGGCTGATCAGCCCCAGCATTTT. It codes for CASSGQGADQPQHF.

The V call is TRBV19, the J call TRBJ1-2; no clear D. The CDR3 extends over 12 amino acids. Germline assignment: CDR1 LNHDA and CDR2 SQIVND (reference sequence). V lost 5 bases and J 4 bases, leaving 8 bases between the germline ends. CDR3 loop: CASSLPPYGYTF. The CDR3 nucleotides are TGTGCCAGTAGTCTCCCCCCCTATGGCTACACCTTC. The full variable domain, rest sourced from reference TRBV19 and TRBJ1-2, is DGGITQSPKYLFRKEGQNVTLSCEQNLNHDAMYWYRQDPGQGLRLIYYSQIVNDFQKGDIAEGYSVSREKKESFPLTVTSAQKNPTAFYLCASSLPPYGYTFGSGTRLTVV.

The chain employs TRBV29-1 and TRBJ2-5, with D maybe TRBD1 (5 bases). Trimming left V 3 bases short and J 1 base short, with 18 bases between. This CDR3 comprises 16 residues. Germline CDR1 and CDR2: SQVTM and ANQGSEA. For the CDR3, the DNA is TGCAGCGTTGATGGGGCGGTTCCCAGAGGCCAAGAGACCCAGTACTTC. Protein sequence: CSVDGAVPRGQETQYF. Full variable domain (remainder filled in from reference TRBV29-1 and TRBJ2-5): SAVISQKPSRDICQRGTSLTIQCQVDSQVTMMFWYRQQPGQSLTLIATANQGSEATYESGFVIDKFPISRPNLTFSTLTVSNMSPEDSSIYLCSVDGAVPRGQETQYFGPGTRLLVL.

The rearrangement uses TRBV20-1 and TRBJ1-4; D possibly corresponds to TRBD1 (5 bases). Per germline, CDR1 DFQATT and CDR2 SNEGSKA (reference sequence). The CDR3 is 14 amino acids. Trimming removed 3 bases at V and 5 bases at J, with 13 bases between. In DNA form, the CDR3 reads TGCAGTGCTAGGGGGAGGGGAAGAAATGAAAAACTGTTTTTT. Encoded protein: CSARGRGRNEKLFF.

This CDR3 reads CASSYSGRAMNEQFF. CDR3 nucleotide sequence: TGTGCCAGCAGTTATAGCGGGAGGGCCATGAATGAGCAGTTCTTC. This rearrangement joins TRBV7-9 to TRBJ2-1, with 11 bases aligning to TRBD2. The CDR3 contains 15 residues. Germline lookup yields CDR1 SEHNR and CDR2 FQNEAQ (reference sequence). The V and J ends lost 6 bases and 7 bases, in that order; junction bases with no gene match: 8.